Detailed here is one T cell receptor (beta chain). Measured with immunoSEQ multiplex PCR; TCRdb has only the in-frame clones, and not every one. The table records roughly 410,000 clones, approximately 90% of them present only once. This sample is part of a study of blood T cell repertoires in COVID-19. The ends were cut back, 2 bases at V and 3 bases at J, with 5 bases in the middle. The germline gives CDR1 MNHNS, CDR2 SASEGT. This CDR3 is built from 13 residues. What was sequenced was peripheral blood. The chain recombines TRBV6-1 with TRBJ1-3; D is unclear. This clonotype originated in a woman in her forties with COVID-19, enrolled during active disease. The CDR3 region has the DNA TGTGCCAGCAGTGAAAGGAGTGGAAACACCATATATTTT. Its protein product is CASSERSGNTIYF.